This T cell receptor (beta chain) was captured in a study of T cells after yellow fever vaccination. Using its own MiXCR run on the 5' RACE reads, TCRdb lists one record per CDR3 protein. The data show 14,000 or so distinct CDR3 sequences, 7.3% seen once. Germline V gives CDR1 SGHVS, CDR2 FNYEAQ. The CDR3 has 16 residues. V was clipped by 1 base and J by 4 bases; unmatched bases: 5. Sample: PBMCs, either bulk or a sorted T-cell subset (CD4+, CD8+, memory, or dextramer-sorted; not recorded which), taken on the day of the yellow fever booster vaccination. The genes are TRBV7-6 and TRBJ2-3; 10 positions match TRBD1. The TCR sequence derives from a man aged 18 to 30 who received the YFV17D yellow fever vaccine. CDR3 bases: TGTGCCAGCAGCTTAGAAGGGGACAGGGGTTCAGATACGCAGTATTTT. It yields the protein CASSLEGDRGSDTQYF.